The TCR beta chain described here comes from a study of shared clonotypes between healthy human individuals. CD45RO-negative, CCR7-positively selected cells formed the naive CD8 fraction, excluding terminally differentiated effector memory CD45RA+ cells. Deep-level running was used for the assay. Produced via immunoSEQ multiplex PCR; TCRdb's table is partial and in-frame only. In the table there are 2 million to 2.5 million clones, about 93% of which are singletons. Germline lookup yields CDR1 SGHNT and CDR2 YYREEE (reference sequence). Between the trimmed V and J ends, which lost 4 bases and 0 bases, there was a span of 17 bases. The CDR3 contains 16 residues.

Sequences were obtained from naive CD8+ T cells from PBMCs. The receptor was isolated from a man between 18 and 35 years old in good health. Some clones in this sample may be carry-over from other donors' samples. This chain uses TRBV5-4 with TRBJ2-7; no clear D. The CDR3 loop is CASSLIGSASSYEQYF. The CDR3 DNA reads as TGTGCCAGCAGCCTCATAGGCTCCGCCAGCTCCTACGAGCAGTACTTC.